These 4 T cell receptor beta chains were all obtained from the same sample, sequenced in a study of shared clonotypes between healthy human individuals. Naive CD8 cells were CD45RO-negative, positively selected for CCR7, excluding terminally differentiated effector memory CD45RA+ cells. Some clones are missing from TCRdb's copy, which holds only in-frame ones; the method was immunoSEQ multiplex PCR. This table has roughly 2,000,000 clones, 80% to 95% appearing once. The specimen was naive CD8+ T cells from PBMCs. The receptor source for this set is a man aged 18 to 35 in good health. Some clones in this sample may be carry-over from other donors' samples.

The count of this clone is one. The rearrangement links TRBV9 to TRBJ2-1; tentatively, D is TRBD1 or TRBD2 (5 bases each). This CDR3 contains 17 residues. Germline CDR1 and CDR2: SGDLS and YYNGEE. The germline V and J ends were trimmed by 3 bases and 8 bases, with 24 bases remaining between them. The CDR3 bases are TGTGCCAGCAGCGAGACGGGGACCTCACATGGTCCCGATGAGCAGTTCTTC. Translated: CASSETGTSHGPDEQFF.

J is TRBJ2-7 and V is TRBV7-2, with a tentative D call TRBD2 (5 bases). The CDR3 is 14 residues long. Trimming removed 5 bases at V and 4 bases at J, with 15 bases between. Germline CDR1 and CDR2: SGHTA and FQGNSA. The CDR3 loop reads CASSPTPGNYEQYF. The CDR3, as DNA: TGTGCCAGCAGCCCGACCCCGGGGAATTACGAGCAGTACTTC.

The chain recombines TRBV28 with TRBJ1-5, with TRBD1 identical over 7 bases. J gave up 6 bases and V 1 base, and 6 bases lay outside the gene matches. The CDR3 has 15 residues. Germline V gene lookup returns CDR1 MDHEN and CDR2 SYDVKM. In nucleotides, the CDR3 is TGTGCCAGCAGTTTATTAGGGCAGGGGGGTCAGCCCCAGCATTTT. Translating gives CASSLLGQGGQPQHF.

The CDR3 region has the DNA TGTGCCAGCAGTTCACAGGGTCAGACCCAGTACTTC. Amino acid sequence: CASSSQGQTQYF. This chain connects TRBV6-5 to TRBJ2-5, with TRBD1 as a possible D gene (6 bases). The ends were cut back, 4 bases at V and 6 bases at J, with 9 bases in the middle. Germline V gene lookup returns CDR1 MNHEY and CDR2 SVGAGI. The CDR3 loop spans 12 amino acids.